This TCR beta chain was documented in a study of T cell responses to AZD1222 COVID-19 vaccine. Produced via immunoSEQ multiplex PCR; TCRdb's table is partial and in-frame only. The data contain around 170,000 clones, approximately 91% of them singletons. V lost 2 bases, J lost 3 bases, and 4 bases stayed unmatched. Germline CDR1 reads LGHNA; CDR2 reads YSLEER. The CDR3 has 15 amino acids. Study-wide points: Two AZD1222 doses significantly raised spike-specific TCR breadth and depth over controls. Unmutated variant regions are reportedly targeted by nearly half of spike-specific TCRs. The donor group comprised mostly white British people and more females; the analysis possibly underestimated clonal diversity.

A note on this clone: Its matching antigen is unknown.

This TCR derives from an adult in good health. This chain connects TRBV4-3 to TRBJ2-7; TRBD2 aligns across 10 bases. The material was peripheral blood, obtained on day 0 of AZD1222 vaccination. The CDR3 sequence is CASSQLERGGYEQYF. The CDR3 DNA reads TGCGCCAGCAGCCAACTTGAGCGGGGGGGCTACGAGCAGTACTTC.